This T cell receptor beta chain was found in a study of T cell responses to AZD1222 COVID-19 vaccine (dated by TCRdb to the early 2020s). For the wider study: AZD1222 recipients given second doses at about 4 weeks or at about 12 weeks were pooled, since spike-specific TCR depth and breadth were not found to differ between the two schedules. TCR sequencing was performed for 230 to 250 trial participants, of whom some 200 were given two doses of AZD1222 and around 25 were given two doses of MenACWY control vaccine. Trial participants were enrolled by age into 18-55, 56-69 and 70-plus year subgroups, with roughly 160, 29 and 62 TCR-sequenced participants respectively. Results the study describes overall, beyond this receptor: In the small 56-69-year group, the increase in depth fell short of significance, most likely because of low power. Only 5 to 7 AZD1222 recipients were SARS-CoV-2 seropositive at baseline, limiting conclusions about previously exposed vaccinees. CD4 TCRs associated with the vaccine covered the entire spike protein, and the dominant responses were in regions 160-218 and 743-854. Spike-specific TCR breadth and depth rose significantly after two AZD1222 doses compared with day 0 and with MenACWY recipients. Most participants were white British and females outnumbered males, and the authors suggested that clonal diversity may have been underestimated. Nearly half of unique spike-specific TCRs reportedly recognized epitopes outside regions mutated in the B.1.351 and B.1.1.7 variants. Because no day 14 peak-response samples were available, the repertoires could be characterized only after the peak T cell response.

The sample's time point label is to be understood as: baseline before first vaccination. Vaccinee samples were obtained from the UK trials COV001 and COV002, which included a single-blind randomized controlled phase 2/3 trial of AZD1222 (ChAdOx1 nCoV-19) in healthy adults. For TCRbeta chain sequencing, PBMC samples were collected from trial participants at day 0 and at day 28 after the second dose. For CDR1 and CDR2, the germline V gene (reference sequence) lists MNHEY and SMNVEV. The CDR3 numbers 15 residues from cysteine through phenylalanine. CDR3 DNA only is kept here, 45 bases in frame from base 1. V and J are truncated by 0 bases and 2 bases respectively, leaving an intervening sequence of 10 bases. Remarks on this clone: This receptor's antigen is unknown. The sample holds no much larger clone one base away, and base qualities are not on file.

The CDR3 regions of human TCRbeta chains were analyzed by immunosequencing. On the authors' methods: TCRs in the repertoires were compared against a reference library of SARS-CoV-2-specific TCRs that had been generated with the MIRA antigen-specificity platform. Breadth was defined as the fraction of unique TCRs that were SARS-CoV-2-associated. Depth was defined as the fraction of total T cells that were SARS-CoV-2-associated. Using the MIRA data, each spike-specific TCR was assigned both to the spike region to which the TCR was reactive and to a CD4 or CD8 class. Log10-transformed breadth and depth values were compared by one-way ANOVA with Sidak's multiple comparisons tests. TCRdb limited this immuneACCESS table to in-frame rearrangements with V and J called. A share of clones is missing; checked studies link under half to unresolved V genes, and the rest is unexplained. The D gene and trimming were derived from the DNA, and the V and J assignments and clone size from that table. Here the sample has approximately 68,000 clones; roughly 87% occur a single time. 24% of the sample is taken by the ten largest.

The sample in question was peripheral blood, obtained on day 0 of AZD1222 vaccination. The sequence links TRBV27 to TRBJ1-1; the D gene cannot be resolved reliably. This TCR was recovered from an adult in good health. The CDR3 protein sequence reads: CASSLSGLPNTEAFF. In nucleotides, the sequence is TGTGCCAGCAGTTTATCTGGTCTGCCCAACACTGAAGCTTTCTTT.